This note documents a single T cell receptor (beta chain) sequence. The CDR3 covers 13 residues. Losses at the gene ends were 5 bases for V and 3 bases for J; bases not matched to a gene: 2. Per the original methods: From reference gene primer amplification, estimates of nucleated cell counts were derived. Measured with immunoSEQ multiplex PCR; TCRdb has only the in-frame clones, and not every one. V, J and clone size derive from that table, while D and trimming were established from the DNA sequence. The sample includes 210,000 or so clones, about four fifths of them seen just once. This entry is derived from a study of blood T cell repertoires in COVID-19. Study summary: Sites across the United States, Italy and Spain contributed samples from acute and convalescent COVID-19. Sources were T cells, B-cell-depleted T cells, or PBMCs; the material itself was cDNA or gDNA.

The sequencing input was peripheral blood. The receptor comes from a man aged 45 to 65 with active or convalescent COVID-19. V gene TRBV12-3 or TRBV12-4 combines with J gene TRBJ2-3, with 7 nucleotides matching TRBD2. The CDR3 DNA is TGTGCCAGCAGTCGCGGGAGAACAGATACGCAGTATTTT. Amino acids: CASSRGRTDTQYF.